The table lists the clone carrying this T cell receptor beta chain with a few counts. Its antigen is not known. This record comes from a study of graft-versus-host responses after intestinal transplantation. Profiled with immunoSEQ multiplex PCR; TCRdb holds only in-frame clones, not every one. The table lists more than 80,000 clones, roughly 89% of them singletons. Findings of the study overall: Researchers found GvH clones in recipient marrow, and some showed up first in ileum or blood.

The germline gives CDR1 SGHTS, CDR2 YDEGEE. The CDR3 is 12 amino acids. The germline V and J ends were trimmed by 4 bases and 6 bases, with 8 bases remaining between them. The sequence was obtained from a human donor who received an intestinal transplant. The sequences come from unstimulated CD4+ T cells sorted from spleen or lymph node cells, collected before intestinal transplant. The chain couples TRBV5-8 to TRBJ1-5; a possible D gene is TRBD1 (5 bases). This CDR3 is CASSQGFQPQHF. CDR3 DNA: TGTGCCAGCAGCCAGGGTTTTCAGCCCCAGCATTTT. The full variable domain, with the rest looked up from reference TRBV5-8 and TRBJ1-5, is EAGVTQSPTHLIKTRGQQATLRCSPISGHTSVYWYQQALGLGLQFLLWYDEGEERNRGNFPPRFSGRQFPNYSSELNVNALELEDSALYLCASSQGFQPQHFGDGTRLSIL.